A selection of T cell receptor beta chains follows, all from one sample in a study of T cells after yellow fever vaccination. One entry per CDR3 protein, called by TCRdb with MiXCR from the 5' RACE reads. Among 300,000 to 450,000 distinct CDR3 sequences listed, less than 9.5% were seen once. Sequences were derived from PBMCs, sampled more than 40 days after the first yellow fever vaccination. These receptors all stem from a man in his late teens or twenties who received the YFV17D yellow fever vaccine. CDR3s include the opening cysteine and the closing phenylalanine or tryptophan. D genes are given only for firm matches. Clone size appears in some rows only: once, few, many, or a class for an expanded clone.

TRBV20-1	TRBJ2-5	NA	few	CSAPEEAGETQYF	TGCAGTGCCCCCGAGGAGGCCGGGGAGACCCAGTACTTC
TRBV7-3	TRBJ1-1	TRBD1	few	CASSLQGDFRSTEAFF	TGTGCCAGCAGCTTACAGGGGGATTTTCGGAGTACTGAAGCTTTCTTT
TRBV5-5	TRBJ2-7	NA	few	CASSVTGGRSYEQYF	TGTGCCAGCAGCGTGACAGGTGGGAGATCCTACGAGCAGTACTTC
TRBV4-2	TRBJ2-1	TRBD1	few	CASSQEWLQGARNEQFF	TGTGCCAGCAGCCAAGAATGGTTACAGGGGGCGAGAAATGAGCAGTTCTTC
TRBV20-1	TRBJ1-6	TRBD1	few	CSAPGTGEFGHNSPLHF	TGCAGTGCTCCCGGGACAGGGGAGTTTGGTCATAATTCACCCCTCCACTTT
TRBV20-1	TRBJ2-3	NA	NA	CSATSTDTQYF	TGCAGTGCTACCAGCACAGATACGCAGTATTTT
TRBV5-1	TRBJ2-3	NA	NA	CASSLGESSTDTQYF	TGCGCCAGCAGCTTAGGGGAGTCTAGCACAGATACGCAGTATTTT
TRBV29-1	TRBJ2-6	NA	NA	CSVRGSGANVLTF	TGCAGCGTCCGGGGCTCTGGGGCCAACGTCCTGACTTTC
TRBV29-1	TRBJ1-1	NA	few	CSVDRGVEAFF	TGCAGCGTTGACAGGGGCGTTGAAGCTTTCTTT
TRBV3-1	TRBJ2-5	TRBD1	NA	CASSQQGQGYETQYF	TGTGCCAGCTCCCAACAGGGACAGGGGTACGAGACCCAGTACTTC
TRBV19	TRBJ2-7	TRBD1	NA	CASRDRTNSYEQYF	TGTGCCAGTCGGGACAGGACTAACTCCTACGAGCAGTACTTC
TRBV20-1	TRBJ2-3	NA	few	CSARVYTDTQYF	TGCAGTGCTAGGGTATACACAGATACGCAGTATTTT
TRBV20-1	TRBJ2-1	TRBD1	many	CSARGTGDTTYNEQFF	TGCAGTGCTAGAGGGACAGGGGATACGACTTACAATGAGCAGTTCTTC
TRBV28	TRBJ2-2	NA	few	CASSPRTTSGELFF	TGTGCCAGCAGTCCCCGCACAACTTCCGGGGAGCTGTTTTTT
TRBV6-1	TRBJ2-3	TRBD2	NA	CASRKRTSSGTDTQYF	TGTGCCAGCAGGAAGAGGACTAGCAGCGGCACAGATACGCAGTATTTT
TRBV20-1	TRBJ1-6	NA	few	CSARDLGRGSVWNSPLHF	TGCAGTGCTAGAGATCTGGGGCGGGGAAGTGTTTGGAATTCACCCCTCCACTTT
TRBV4-1	TRBJ1-2	NA	few	CASSQVGNYGYTF	TGCGCCAGCAGCCAAGTCGGTAACTATGGCTACACCTTC
TRBV29-1	TRBJ1-2	NA	few	CSVGARGWDYGYTF	TGCAGCGTGGGTGCACGGGGTTGGGACTATGGCTACACCTTC
TRBV20-1	TRBJ2-1	TRBD1	few	CRADSPGQSDNEQFF	TGCAGGGCCGACAGTCCGGGACAGTCGGACAATGAGCAGTTCTTC
TRBV7-2	TRBJ2-5	TRBD2	NA	CASSAGLVQETQYF	TGTGCCAGCAGCGCCGGACTAGTCCAAGAGACCCAGTACTTC
TRBV11-2	TRBJ2-7	TRBD2	few	CASSRPSGLAGGPYDREQYF	TGTGCCAGCAGCAGACCATCGGGACTAGCGGGGGGTCCATACGATCGGGAGCAGTACTTC
TRBV4-2	TRBJ2-6	NA	NA	CASSQEGSGANVLTF	TGTGCCAGCAGCCAAGAAGGGTCTGGGGCCAACGTCCTGACTTTC
TRBV11-2	TRBJ1-1	NA	NA	CASSSGEDVPFMNTEAFF	TGTGCCAGCAGCTCAGGGGAAGACGTACCCTTCATGAACACTGAAGCTTTCTTT
TRBV5-1	TRBJ1-4	TRBD1	NA	CASSLVGQGAEKLFF	TGCGCCAGCAGCCTTGTCGGACAGGGGGCTGAAAAACTGTTTTTT
TRBV28	TRBJ1-2	TRBD1	few	CASSSRTGYYGYTF	TGTGCCAGCAGTTCCCGGACAGGGTACTACGGCTACACCTTC
TRBV29-1	TRBJ2-3	NA	few	CSVEGQILDTQYF	TGCAGCGTTGAAGGCCAGATCCTCGATACGCAGTATTTT
TRBV5-4	TRBJ1-2	NA	NA	CASSFYQGTRVGYTF	TGTGCCAGCAGCTTCTACCAGGGAACGCGGGTAGGCTACACCTTC
TRBV3-1	TRBJ2-2	TRBD2	few	CAFCPGGSGGSNTGELFF	TGTGCCTTCTGTCCCGGTGGTAGCGGGGGCTCGAACACCGGGGAGCTGTTTTTT
TRBV10-2	TRBJ2-7	NA	NA	CASSESELSLWGEQYF	TGCGCCAGCAGTGAGTCTGAGCTCTCACTCTGGGGTGAGCAGTACTTC
TRBV7-2	TRBJ2-5	NA	NA	CASNPDGVQETQYF	TGTGCCAGCAACCCGGATGGGGTCCAGGAGACCCAGTACTTC
TRBV6-1	TRBJ2-5	TRBD2	few	CASHGASGDGRETQYF	TGTGCCAGTCACGGGGCTAGCGGGGACGGCAGGGAGACCCAGTACTTC
TRBV27	TRBJ2-2	NA	few	CASGLGAGELFF	TGTGCCAGCGGCCTTGGTGCCGGGGAGCTGTTTTTT
TRBV7-2	TRBJ2-5	TRBD2	few	CASSLSLAGAQETQYF	TGTGCCAGCAGCTTATCCCTAGCGGGGGCACAAGAGACCCAGTACTTC